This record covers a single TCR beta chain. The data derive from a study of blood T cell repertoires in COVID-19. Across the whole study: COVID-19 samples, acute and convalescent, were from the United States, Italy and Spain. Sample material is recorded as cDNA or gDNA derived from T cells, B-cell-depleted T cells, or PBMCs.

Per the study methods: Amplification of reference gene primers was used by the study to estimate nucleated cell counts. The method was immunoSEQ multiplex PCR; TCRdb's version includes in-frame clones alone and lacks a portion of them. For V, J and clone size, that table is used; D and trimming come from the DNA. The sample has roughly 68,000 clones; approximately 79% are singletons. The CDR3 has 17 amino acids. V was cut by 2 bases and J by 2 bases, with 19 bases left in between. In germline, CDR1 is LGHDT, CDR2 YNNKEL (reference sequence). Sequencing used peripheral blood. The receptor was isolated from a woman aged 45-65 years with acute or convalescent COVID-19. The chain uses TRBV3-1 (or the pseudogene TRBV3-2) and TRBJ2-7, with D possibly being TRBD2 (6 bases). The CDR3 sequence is CASSQYNPGLKTYEQYF. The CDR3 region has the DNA TGTGCCAGCAGCCAATATAACCCGGGACTGAAAACCTACGAGCAGTACTTC.